This passage covers 27 T cell receptor beta chains from one sample sequenced in a study of T cells in Graves' hyperthyroidism and ophthalmopathy. Template material for amplifying TCR beta CDR3 regions consisted of RNA transcripts. TCR CDR3 underwent first-round RT-PCR with the HTBI primer set. Via MiXCR, TCRdb re-called the multiplex PCR reads, giving one row per CDR3 protein. The sample consists of fewer than 450,000 distinct CDR3 sequences, around 15% of them appearing once. The sequencing input was blood. These receptors all stem from a man aged 50-59 years with Graves' ophthalmopathy.

At least ten counts were recorded for this clonotype. The J gene is TRBJ2-7, the V gene TRBV27; tentatively, D is TRBD2 (5 bases). V lost 3 bases and J lost 4, with 13 bases in between. The germline V gene has CDR1 MNHEY and CDR2 SMNVEV (reference sequence). The CDR3 loop spans 14 amino acids. CDR3 protein: CASSFRGKMYEQYF. The CDR3 region has the DNA TGTGCCAGCAGTTTTCGGGGAAAGATGTACGAGCAGTACTTC.

This clonotype was picked up many times. This chain links TRBV7-2 with TRBJ2-5; 8 positions agree with TRBD2. Germline trimming cut 0 bases from V and 5 bases from J; bases unmatched to any gene: 8. CDR1 SGHTA and CDR2 FQGNSA come from the germline V gene. The CDR3 sequence is 16 residues long. The CDR3 loop is CASSLAGTSGVETQYF. For the CDR3, the DNA is TGTGCCAGCAGCTTAGCCGGGACTAGTGGGGTGGAGACCCAGTACTTC.

The table lists this clonotype with many counts. V is TRBV2 and J is TRBJ2-5; 8 nucleotides align to TRBD2. V was pared by 1 base and J by 9 bases, with 1 base of the junction left unmatched. CDR1 and CDR2 from the germline V gene are SNHLY and FYNNEI. CDR3 length equals 12 residues. The CDR3 DNA reads TGTGCCAGCAGTGAAGTGGGACTAGCCCAGTACTTC. Protein sequence: CASSEVGLAQYF.

The J gene is TRBJ1-1, the V gene TRBV27, with a tentative D call TRBD1 (5 bases). The V gene lost 4 bases and the J gene lost 8 bases, with 11 bases spanning the gap. This CDR3 comprises 12 residues. The germline CDR1 and CDR2 sequences are MNHEY and SMNVEV (reference sequence). Here the CDR3 reads CASSWGGREAFF. DNA for the CDR3: TGTGCCAGCAGTTGGGGCGGAAGGGAAGCTTTCTTT.

The gene calls are TRBV4-1 and TRBJ2-7; perhaps TRBD2 as D (7 bases). Germline CDR1 reads MGHRA; CDR2 reads YSYEKL. The CDR3 has 17 amino acids. V was trimmed by 1 base and J by 2 bases, leaving 18 bases between them. CDR3 coding DNA: TGCGCCAGCAGCCAAGTGGGGGGGGCTAGCGGAACCTACGAGCAGTACTTC. It translates to CASSQVGGASGTYEQYF.

This clonotype was counted many times. The CDR3 nucleotides read TGCAGTGCGCGGGGACAGATGAACACTGAAGCTTTCTTT. Its translation is CSARGQMNTEAFF. The chain links TRBV20-1 to TRBJ1-1; 7 bases align to TRBD1. Per germline, CDR1 DFQATT and CDR2 SNEGSKA (reference sequence). V was clipped by 6 bases and J by 0 bases; unmatched bases: 4. CDR3 length: 13 amino acids.

This clonotype was detected many times. V is TRBV4-1 and J is TRBJ1-2, with TRBD1 identical over 10 bases. With V trimmed by 4 bases and J by 8 bases, 10 bases remained unmatched. The CDR3 loop spans 15 amino acids. Germline CDR1 is MGHRA and CDR2 is YSYEKL. The CDR3 reads CASSRPSTGGYGYTF. In DNA, the CDR3 is TGCGCCAGCAGCCGACCCTCGACAGGGGGCTACGGCTACACCTTC.

CDR3 residues: CASSLVRTGFSGNTIYF. CDR3 nucleotide sequence: TGTGCCAGCAGCTTAGTCCGGACAGGCTTCTCTGGAAACACCATATATTTT. This chain joins TRBV7-9 and TRBJ1-3, with 7 bases lining up with TRBD1. The CDR3 is 17 amino acids. The germline CDR1 and CDR2 sequences are SEHNR and FQNEAQ (reference sequence). J gave up 0 bases and V 1 base, and 6 bases lay outside the gene matches.

The chain uses TRBV19 and TRBJ1-2; TRBD1 might be the D (6 bases). Germline assignment: CDR1 LNHDA and CDR2 SQIVND (reference sequence). Trimming took 5 bases from V and 7 from J, leaving 17 bases between them. CDR3 length: 14 residues. The CDR3 DNA reads TGTGCCAGTAGTGAAGACGTCAACAGGGCTGGCTACACCTTC. Protein product: CASSEDVNRAGYTF.

This clonotype was counted a few times. The V call is TRBV5-1, the J call TRBJ1-1, with unresolved D. V lost 0 bases, J lost 0 bases, and 9 bases lay in between. Looked up from germline, CDR1 is SGHRS and CDR2 is YFSETQ. The CDR3 loop spans 15 amino acids. The CDR3 coding sequence is TGCGCCAGCAGCTTGGGACAAGACATGAACACTGAAGCTTTCTTT. Its protein product is CASSLGQDMNTEAFF. The full variable domain, completed using reference TRBV5-1 and TRBJ1-1, is KAGVTQTPRYLIKTRGQQVTLSCSPISGHRSVSWYQQTPGQGLQFLFEYFSETQRNKGNFPGRFSGRQFSNSRSEMNVSTLELGDSALYLCASSLGQDMNTEAFFGQGTRLTVV.

The genes are TRBV28 and TRBJ2-4; 9 bases fit TRBD1. The germline CDR1 and CDR2 sequences are MDHEN and SYDVKM. The trim removed 8 bases at V and 7 bases at J, leaving 9 bases unmatched. CDR3 length: 14 residues. CDR3 residues: CASGIVTGGNIQYF. The CDR3 nucleotides are TGTGCCAGCGGGATAGTGACAGGGGGGAACATTCAGTACTTC.

This clonotype was seen repeatedly, ten times or more. The chain is built from TRBV7-9 and TRBJ2-7; D is unresolved. The V end lost 5 bases, the J end lost 0 bases, and 11 bases lay between the germline ends. This CDR3 has 14 amino acids. The germline V gene encodes CDR1 SEHNR and CDR2 FQNEAQ (reference sequence). The CDR3 coding sequence is TGTGCCAGCAGCGATCTCGACAACTCCTACGAGCAGTACTTC. Translated, it gives CASSDLDNSYEQYF.

The gene calls are TRBV11-2 and TRBJ2-3; TRBD2 matches at 13 bases. Trimming at V came to 3 bases and at J to 0 bases, leaving 3 bases not matched to a gene. The CDR3 sequence is 17 residues long. Germline CDR1 reads SGHAT; CDR2 reads FQNNGV. CDR3 region: CASSFGTSGKSTDTQYF. The CDR3 nucleotides are TGTGCCAGCAGCTTCGGGACTAGCGGGAAAAGCACAGATACGCAGTATTTT. Looking up the rest from reference TRBV11-2 and TRBJ2-3 gives the full variable domain: EAGVAQSPRYKIIEKRQSVAFWCNPISGHATLYWYQQILGQGPKLLIQFQNNGVVDDSQLPKDRFSAERLKGVDSTLKIQPAKLEDSAVYLCASSFGTSGKSTDTQYFGPGTRLTVL.

The CDR3 is CASSFIGGLSGNTIYF. CDR3 bases: TGTGCCAGCAGTTTCATCGGAGGCCTCTCTGGAAACACCATATATTTT. The V and J genes are TRBV6-2 or TRBV6-3 and TRBJ1-3; D unresolved. Trimming took 4 bases from V and 0 from J, leaving 13 bases between them. CDR3 length: 16 amino acids. Germline V gives CDR1 MNHEY, CDR2 SVGEGT.

In this sample, this clonotype turned up many times. The chain uses TRBV14 and TRBJ2-3; weak D call: TRBD2 (5 bases). Germline CDR1 and CDR2: SGHDN and FVKESK. V lost 4 bases and J lost 5, with 10 bases in between. The CDR3 length is 13 residues. This CDR3 reads CASSRGIGDTQYF. The CDR3 nucleotides are TGTGCCAGCAGCCGAGGGATCGGAGATACGCAGTATTTT.

This clonotype occurred many times. The chain joins TRBV5-1 to TRBJ1-1; 7 nucleotides match TRBD1. V lost 3 bases, J lost 9 bases, and 14 bases stayed unmatched. The CDR3 length is 15 residues. CDR1 and CDR2 (germline): SGHRS, YFSETQ. The CDR3 sequence is CASSSRSGTAEQAFF. DNA for the CDR3: TGCGCCAGCAGCTCGCGTTCCGGGACAGCTGAACAAGCTTTCTTT.

The chain is built from TRBV6-4 and TRBJ2-2; no firm D call. Germline V lookup: CDR1 MRHNA, CDR2 SNTAGT. Deletions cut 5 bases from V and 3 bases from J, with 13 bases between. The CDR3 runs 15 residues. CDR3 sequence (DNA): TGTGCCAGCAGTCCGTCACTCTATTACACCGGGGAGCTGTTTTTT. Translation gives CASSPSLYYTGELFF.

This clonotype has just a few counts. V and J are TRBV11-2 and TRBJ1-5; D is unresolved. Looked up from germline, CDR1 is SGHAT and CDR2 is FQNNGV. The CDR3 contains 14 residues. The V end lost 0 bases, the J end lost 6 bases, and 9 bases lay between the germline ends. The DNA of the CDR3 is TGTGCCAGCAGCTTAGATGGATGGAGTCAGCCCCAGCATTTT. Amino acid sequence: CASSLDGWSQPQHF. Full variable domain (missing parts from reference TRBV11-2 and TRBJ1-5): EAGVAQSPRYKIIEKRQSVAFWCNPISGHATLYWYQQILGQGPKLLIQFQNNGVVDDSQLPKDRFSAERLKGVDSTLKIQPAKLEDSAVYLCASSLDGWSQPQHFGDGTRLSIL.

This clonotype was counted at least ten times. The chain recombines TRBV3-1 with TRBJ2-3; no clear D gene. Germline CDR1 LGHDT, CDR2 YNNKEL (reference sequence). Trimming shortened V by 1 base and J by 6 bases, and 5 bases separated the two germline ends. The CDR3 has 12 amino acids. The CDR3 spells CASSQVSDTQYF. The CDR3 DNA is TGTGCCAGCAGCCAAGTTTCGGATACGCAGTATTTT.

CDR3 region: CASSQAGTSDNEQFF. The CDR3 bases are TGTGCCAGCAGTCAAGCGGGGACTAGCGACAATGAGCAGTTCTTC. This chain connects TRBV6-2 or TRBV6-3 to TRBJ2-1; 10 bases map to TRBD2. The germline gives CDR1 MNHEY, CDR2 SVGEGT. This CDR3 spans 15 amino acids. After removal of 5 bases from V and 5 bases from J, the junction contained 6 bases not matched to a gene.

In its sample, this clonotype was seen many times. The chain has TRBV27 and TRBJ2-1; no reliable D call. The CDR3 extends over 11 amino acids. The V and J ends lost 0 bases and 8 bases respectively, with 2 bases between them. The germline CDR1 and CDR2 sequences are MNHEY and SMNVEV (reference sequence). The CDR3 DNA follows: TGTGCCAGCAGTTTATCGCATGAGCAGTTCTTC. This sequence encodes CASSLSHEQFF.

In its sample, this clonotype was seen many times. The J gene is TRBJ1-6, the V gene TRBV30; D not resolved. Looked up from germline, CDR1 is GTSNPN and CDR2 is SVGIG (reference sequence). This CDR3 has 16 residues. With 0 bases removed from V and 4 bases from J, the gap between germline ends came to 13 bases. CDR3 nucleotide sequence: TGTGCCTGGAGTGTACAGAGTTCGTCGTATAATTCACCCCTCCACTTT. It is translated as CAWSVQSSSYNSPLHF.

Many counts were recorded for this clonotype. This chain connects TRBV24-1 to TRBJ2-1; no definite D call. Germline CDR1 reads KGHDR; CDR2 reads SFDVKD. This CDR3 is 16 amino acids long. Between the trimmed V and J ends, which lost 3 bases and 0 bases, there was a span of 11 bases. In DNA form, the CDR3 reads TGTGCCACCAGTGATGTAACGGGCCGCTCCTACAATGAGCAGTTCTTC. It yields the protein CATSDVTGRSYNEQFF.

The V gene is TRBV6-2 or TRBV6-3, the J gene TRBJ2-3; D may be TRBD2 (6 bases). Germline assignment: CDR1 MNHEY and CDR2 SVGEGT. The CDR3 contains 14 residues. Trimming removed 6 bases from V and 2 bases from J, with 12 bases in between. CDR3 amino acids: CASSPLAYTDTQYF. The CDR3 coding sequence is TGTGCCAGCAGCCCACTAGCTTACACAGATACGCAGTATTTT.

This clonotype occurred a few times. V usage is TRBV5-1 and J usage is TRBJ2-2, with D possibly TRBD2 on 6 matching bases. Between the trimmed V and J ends, which lost 4 bases and 2 bases, there was a span of 18 bases. The CDR3 has 17 amino acids. CDR1 SGHRS and CDR2 YFSETQ come from the germline V gene. This CDR3 reads CASSSPDGGTNTGELFF. CDR3 sequence (DNA): TGCGCCAGCAGCAGCCCCGACGGCGGGACTAACACCGGGGAGCTGTTTTTT.

This clonotype occurred many times. This chain links TRBV11-2 with TRBJ2-7; D gene uncertain. CDR1 is SGHAT and CDR2 is FQNNGV in the germline V gene. The CDR3 has 14 amino acids. Trimming shortened V by 5 bases and J by 3 bases, and 14 bases separated the two germline ends. The CDR3 loop reads CASSAPTPYYEQYF. The CDR3 coding sequence is TGTGCCAGCAGCGCACCGACACCCTACTACGAGCAGTACTTC.

This clonotype was observed at least ten times. This rearrangement joins TRBV10-3 to TRBJ1-1; D call uncertain. CDR3 size: 13 residues. In germline, CDR1 is ENHRY, CDR2 SYGVKD. V dropped 1 base and J dropped 7 bases, with 10 bases sitting between them. CDR3 sequence (DNA): TGTGCCATCAGTGAGTGGGCAGAAGGTGAAGCTTTCTTT. Translation: CAISEWAEGEAFF.